The 2 T cell receptor beta chains below all came from one sample that was sequenced in a study of control samples from healthy donors and cancer patients (TCRdb year 2020). Preparation of the library involved the immunoSEQ multiplex PCR assay. TCRdb provides this immuneACCESS table in a form limited to in-frame rearrangements. Some clones are lacking; in checked studies, under half of them reflect an unresolved V gene, and why the rest are absent is not known. The sample table holds 70,000 to 75,000 clones, of which 94% were seen once. Over 2.5% of the sample is taken by the ten largest. The sequenced sample consisted of blood. The receptor set was obtained from a woman aged 25 to 45 in good health.

The chain employs TRBV6-5 and TRBJ1-1; 8 positions match TRBD1. V dropped 6 bases and J dropped 7; count of bases not matched to a gene: 4. This CDR3 is built from 12 residues. Germline-derived CDR1 and CDR2 are MNHEY and SVGAGI. The CDR3 spells CASRVGQGEAFF. CDR3 in DNA: TGTGCCAGCAGGGTCGGACAGGGTGAAGCTTTCTTT.

The chain uses TRBV2 and TRBJ1-3; D is undetermined. The CDR3 sequence is 18 residues long. Trimming took off 2 bases at V and 0 bases at J, with 17 bases between the two ends. Germline V gene sequence: CDR1 SNHLY, CDR2 FYNNEI. This chain's CDR3 is CASSENWSGPISGNTIYF. The CDR3 DNA is TGTGCCAGCAGTGAAAATTGGTCAGGACCTATCTCTGGAAACACCATATATTTT.